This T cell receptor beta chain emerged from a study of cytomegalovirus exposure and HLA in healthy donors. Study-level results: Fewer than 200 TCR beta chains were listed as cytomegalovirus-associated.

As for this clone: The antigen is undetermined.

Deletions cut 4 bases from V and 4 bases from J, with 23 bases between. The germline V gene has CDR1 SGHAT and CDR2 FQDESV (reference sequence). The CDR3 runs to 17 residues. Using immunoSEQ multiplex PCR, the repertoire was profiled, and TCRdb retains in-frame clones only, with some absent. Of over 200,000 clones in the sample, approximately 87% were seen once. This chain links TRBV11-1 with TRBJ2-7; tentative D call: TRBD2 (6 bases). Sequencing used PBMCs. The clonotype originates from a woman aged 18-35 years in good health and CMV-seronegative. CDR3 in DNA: TGTGCCAGCAGCTCAGGTTGGGTTAGGGACTCCGGATACGAGCAGTACTTC. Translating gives CASSSGWVRDSGYEQYF.